The 27 T cell receptor beta chains in this list originate from one sample, sequenced in a study of blood T cell repertoires in COVID-19. Profiling relied on immunoSEQ multiplex PCR, and the TCRdb table lists in-frame clones only, not all of them. The data hold 130,000 to 150,000 clones, with approximately 83% observed a single time. Sequenced input: peripheral blood. These receptors came from a woman aged 55-69 years with COVID-19, enrolled during active disease.

The chain carries TRBV7-9 and TRBJ2-5; 12 bases are shared with TRBD1. CDR3 length: 15 amino acids. V was pared by 5 bases and J by 5 bases, with 6 bases of the junction left unmatched. Germline-derived CDR1 and CDR2 are SEHNR and FQNEAQ (reference sequence). CDR3 sequence reads: CASSPGTGGEETQYF. CDR3 nucleotide sequence: TGTGCCAGCAGCCCCGGGACAGGGGGCGAGGAGACCCAGTACTTC.

V usage is TRBV6-5 and J usage is TRBJ1-6; TRBD1 aligns across 10 bases. The CDR3 consists of 14 residues. From germline, CDR1 is MNHEY and CDR2 SVGAGI. The ends lost 7 bases at V and 8 bases at J; junction bases unmatched: 5. Here the CDR3 DNA reads TGTGCCAGCACGCGGGGGACAGGGGATTCACCCCTCCACTTT. Translated, it gives CASTRGTGDSPLHF.

The rearrangement joins TRBV10-3 to TRBJ2-3, with TRBD2 identical over 12 bases. The J segment lost 7 bases and the V segment lost 5 bases, leaving 10 bases of the junction unmatched. The germline CDR1 and CDR2 sequences are ENHRY and SYGVKD. The CDR3 contains 16 residues. The CDR3 protein is CAISFSLAGGPNTQYF. The DNA for the CDR3 is TGTGCCATCAGTTTTAGTCTAGCGGGGGGGCCGAATACGCAGTATTTT.

The chain recombines TRBV25-1 with TRBJ1-4; 7 nucleotides agree with TRBD1. Germline V gene lookup returns CDR1 MGHDK and CDR2 SYGVNS. The CDR3 runs to 15 residues. Trimming at V came to 6 bases and at J to 5 bases, leaving 9 bases not matched to a gene. DNA for the CDR3: TGTGCCAGCAGGTACGGACAGGTCCCCAATGAAAAACTGTTTTTT. Protein product: CASRYGQVPNEKLFF.

The table lists this clone with a count of one. The chain links TRBV19 to TRBJ1-5; 7 bases map to TRBD1. Germline loops: CDR1 LNHDA, CDR2 SQIVND (reference sequence). J lost 9 bases, V lost 7 bases, and 12 bases had no gene match. The CDR3 sequence is 14 residues long. CDR3 in amino acids: CASTPTGSLRPQHF. The CDR3 DNA is TGTGCCAGTACCCCGACAGGGTCTCTACGGCCCCAGCATTTT.

This chain's CDR3 is CARTPPGKETQYF. In DNA form, the CDR3 reads TGTGCCAGGACACCCCCGGGGAAAGAGACCCAGTACTTC. This chain connects TRBV2 to TRBJ2-5; tentatively, D is TRBD2 (5 bases). Germline CDR1 SNHLY, CDR2 FYNNEI. This CDR3 contains 13 residues. V lost 9 bases, J lost 3 bases, and 14 bases lay in between.

This rearrangement joins TRBV9 to TRBJ1-2; 7 nucleotides match TRBD1. Germline CDR1 and CDR2: SGDLS and YYNGEE. After removal of 6 bases from V and 0 bases from J, the junction contained 11 bases not matched to a gene. There are 16 residues in the CDR3. The DNA of the CDR3 is TGTGCCAGCACCCAGAGAGGGGACAGTGCTAACTATGGCTACACCTTC. Its translation is CASTQRGDSANYGYTF.

The J gene is TRBJ2-7, the V gene TRBV7-6; 13 bases agree with TRBD2. CDR3 length: 16 amino acids. V trimming: 3 bases; J trimming: 2 bases; junction bases outside the gene matches: 4. The germline V gene encodes CDR1 SGHVS and CDR2 FNYEAQ. CDR3 sequence reads: CASSFATSGGAYEQYF. The CDR3 nucleotides are TGTGCCAGCAGCTTCGCCACTAGCGGGGGGGCCTACGAGCAGTACTTC.

The rearrangement uses TRBV13 and TRBJ1-1, with TRBD1 as a possible D gene (5 bases). Trimming cost V 5 bases and J 5 bases, with 12 bases left between them. The CDR3 loop spans 13 amino acids. Looked up from germline, CDR1 is PRHDT and CDR2 is FYEKMQ (reference sequence). This chain's CDR3 is CASSQGVGTEAFF. CDR3 sequence (DNA): TGTGCCAGCAGCCAGGGTGTCGGGACTGAAGCTTTCTTT.

V and J are TRBV2 and TRBJ1-4; D unclear. The CDR3 length is 14 residues. The germline V gene has CDR1 SNHLY and CDR2 FYNNEI. Trimming left V 2 bases short and J 7 bases short, with 11 bases between. The DNA for the CDR3 is TGTGCCAGCAGTGAACCCGGGATGGGTGAAAAACTGTTTTTT. This sequence encodes CASSEPGMGEKLFF.

The genes are TRBV30 and TRBJ2-5, with D possibly TRBD1 on 5 matching bases. This CDR3 has 13 amino acids. The V gene's germline CDR1 is GTSNPN and CDR2 SVGIG (reference sequence). Trimming left V 2 bases short and J 4 bases short, with 11 bases between. The CDR3 region is CAWSPGLGETQYF. The CDR3 DNA sequence: TGTGCCTGGAGTCCAGGGCTAGGAGAGACCCAGTACTTC.

This clone was counted once. V and J are TRBV9 and TRBJ1-1, with 7 bases matching TRBD1. This CDR3 contains 13 residues. The V segment lost 3 bases and the J segment 6 bases; nucleotides outside the gene matches: 5. Germline lookup yields CDR1 SGDLS and CDR2 YYNGEE. Here the CDR3 reads CASSALRGPEAFF. The DNA of the CDR3 is TGTGCCAGCAGCGCATTAAGGGGGCCTGAAGCTTTCTTT.

This clone appeared a single time. The V and J genes are TRBV19 and TRBJ2-3; 11 nucleotides line up with TRBD1. With 6 bases clipped from V and 4 bases from J, the junction kept 9 bases outside the gene matches. Germline V gives CDR1 LNHDA, CDR2 SQIVND (reference sequence). This CDR3 is built from 16 residues. Here the CDR3 DNA reads TGTGCCAGTAGCGGACAGGGGGCTTGGGAAGCAGATACGCAGTATTTT. Its protein is CASSGQGAWEADTQYF. Variable domain in full (rest from reference TRBV19 and TRBJ2-3): DGGITQSPKYLFRKEGQNVTLSCEQNLNHDAMYWYRQDPGQGLRLIYYSQIVNDFQKGDIAEGYSVSREKKESFPLTVTSAQKNPTAFYLCASSGQGAWEADTQYFGPGTRLTVL.

This rearrangement joins TRBV7-9 to TRBJ2-2; possible D gene TRBD1, 6 bases. The CDR3 contains 17 residues. CDR1 is SEHNR, CDR2 FQNEAQ, per germline (reference sequence). V was cut by 1 base and J by 0 bases, with 12 bases left in between. The CDR3 spells CASSLGPGHSNTGELFF. The CDR3 DNA sequence: TGTGCCAGCAGCTTAGGACCGGGACACTCGAACACCGGGGAGCTGTTTTTT.

The chain recombines TRBV4-1 with TRBJ2-7; 10 bases agree with TRBD1. There are 16 residues in the CDR3. V lost 0 bases and J lost 2; bases outside the gene matches: 4. Looked up from germline, CDR1 is MGHRA and CDR2 is YSYEKL. The CDR3 loop is CASSQDRGTGAYEQYF. In nucleotides, the CDR3 is TGCGCCAGCAGCCAAGATAGGGGGACAGGGGCCTACGAGCAGTACTTC.

This sequence joins TRBV6-4 and TRBJ1-5; 9 bases fit TRBD1. The trim removed 5 bases at V and 3 bases at J, leaving 5 bases unmatched. The CDR3 has 15 amino acids. The germline V gene has CDR1 MRHNA and CDR2 SNTAGT. The DNA for the CDR3 is TGTGCCAGCAGTCGACAGGGGGGGGACAATCAGCCCCAGCATTTT. It is translated as CASSRQGGDNQPQHF.

The V call is TRBV2, the J call TRBJ1-1; TRBD1 agrees at 8 bases. Looked up from germline, CDR1 is SNHLY and CDR2 is FYNNEI. The CDR3 consists of 13 residues. Losses at the gene ends were 7 bases for V and 5 bases for J; bases not matched to a gene: 6. The CDR3 DNA reads as TGTGCCAGCACCAATACAGGGGGGACTGAAGCTTTCTTT. Encoded protein: CASTNTGGTEAFF.

The rearrangement joins TRBV5-1 to TRBJ2-3, with TRBD2 matching 12 bases. V shed 5 bases and J 7 bases; nucleotides not matched to a gene: 14. The CDR3 totals 17 residues. Germline CDR1 and CDR2: SGHRS and YFSETQ. The CDR3 reads CASRKFLATSGGNTQYF. The CDR3 nucleotides read TGCGCCAGCAGAAAGTTCTTGGCGACTAGCGGGGGAAATACGCAGTATTTT.

This chain uses TRBV7-2 with TRBJ2-7, with a weak D call TRBD1 (6 bases). The V gene lost 4 bases and the J gene lost 2 bases, with 12 bases spanning the gap. The germline CDR1 and CDR2 sequences are SGHTA and FQGNSA. The CDR3 runs 14 residues. CDR3 sequence: CASSSKQGPYEQYF. In nucleotides, the CDR3 is TGTGCCAGCAGCTCCAAACAGGGCCCCTACGAGCAGTACTTC.

This clone was counted only a few times. The chain uses TRBV28 and TRBJ2-7, with TRBD2 matching 15 bases. This CDR3 region has 18 residues. V was clipped by 7 bases and J by 1 base; unmatched bases: 11. Germline V lookup: CDR1 MDHEN, CDR2 SYDVKM. CDR3 nucleotide sequence: TGTGCCAGCAAACCCCCGGGACTAGCGGGGGGTCCATCCTACGAGCAGTACTTC. Protein product: CASKPPGLAGGPSYEQYF.

The chain recombines TRBV4-3 with TRBJ1-4, with 9 bases aligning to TRBD1. J was trimmed by 8 bases and V by 0 bases; bases with no gene match: 1. Germline assignment: CDR1 LGHNA and CDR2 YSLEER. This CDR3 comprises 14 residues. The CDR3 spells CASSQETGGEKLFF. The CDR3 nucleotides are TGCGCCAGCAGCCAAGAGACAGGGGGGGAAAAACTGTTTTTT.

This chain uses TRBV18 with TRBJ2-1; D gene ambiguous. V lost 2 bases, J lost 8 bases, and 10 bases lay in between. Germline CDR1 and CDR2: KGHSH and LQKENI. The CDR3 runs 13 residues. The DNA for the CDR3 is TGTGCCAGCTCACCAAGCCCCGTCGATGAGCAGTTCTTC. This gives the protein CASSPSPVDEQFF.

The rearrangement uses TRBV5-4 and TRBJ2-3; 7 bases are shared with TRBD2. J was trimmed by 1 base and V by 0 bases; bases with no gene match: 11. This CDR3 has 18 residues. Germline V lookup: CDR1 SGHNT, CDR2 YYREEE (reference sequence). CDR3 nucleotides: TGTGCCAGCAGCTTGGCTTTGGGGGGGTCACCAGGCACAGATACGCAGTATTTT. Its protein is CASSLALGGSPGTDTQYF.

The V call is TRBV7-8, the J call TRBJ2-7, with 10 bases aligning to TRBD2. The CDR3 is 14 amino acids. Germline loops: CDR1 SGHVS, CDR2 FQNEAQ. Losses at the gene ends were 8 bases for V and 2 bases for J; bases not matched to a gene: 6. CDR3 sequence reads: CASRLAGAAYEQYF. The CDR3 nucleotides are TGTGCCAGCCGGCTAGCGGGGGCCGCCTACGAGCAGTACTTC.

The rearrangement joins TRBV6-5 to TRBJ1-2; TRBD1 aligns across 7 bases. This CDR3 region has 12 residues. Germline-derived CDR1 and CDR2 are MNHEY and SVGAGI. With 8 bases clipped from V and 2 bases from J, the junction kept 2 bases outside the gene matches. As DNA, the CDR3 is TGTGCCAGCTTGGGACAGAACTATGGCTACACCTTC. It is translated as CASLGQNYGYTF.

The chain has TRBV29-1 and TRBJ1-1; D perhaps matches TRBD1 (6 bases). Per the germline V gene, CDR1 is SQVTM and CDR2 is ANQGSEA. The V end lost 4 bases, the J end lost 3 bases, and 12 bases lay between the germline ends. CDR3 length equals 13 residues. The CDR3: CSVGQDLYTEAFF. DNA of the CDR3: TGCAGCGTTGGACAGGACCTCTACACTGAAGCTTTCTTT.

The CDR3 DNA reads TGTGCCTGGAGTATCCCTGGGCAGAACACTGAAGCTTTCTTT. This encodes CAWSIPGQNTEAFF. The V gene is TRBV30, the J gene TRBJ1-1; D gene uncertain. Trimming took off 2 bases at V and 1 base at J, with 11 bases between the two ends. The CDR3 loop spans 14 amino acids. Germline CDR1 is GTSNPN and CDR2 is SVGIG (reference sequence).